Reported below is one TCR beta chain. Antigen specificity is unknown. V trimming: 7 bases; J trimming: 4 bases; junction bases outside the gene matches: 11. This CDR3 is built from 14 residues. The germline CDR1 and CDR2 sequences are SQVTM and ANQGSEA. This specimen belongs to a study of cytomegalovirus exposure and HLA in healthy donors. The study sampled nominally healthy donors, though unrecorded immune exposures were likely. PCR involved 60 Vbeta and 13 Jbeta primers. Produced via immunoSEQ multiplex PCR; TCRdb's table is partial and in-frame only. This table has about 160,000 clones, 65% to 85% appearing once. Study results and limitations: Trimming of TCR beta V- and J-genes showed a link, identified in a later analysis, to a missense DCLRE1C variant.

The material sequenced was PBMCs. The rearrangement uses TRBV29-1 and TRBJ2-3; 7 nucleotides line up with TRBD2. The source is a male donor in good health and CMV-seropositive. The CDR3 bases are TGCAGCGCCAAGCCGGGACTACCCGCAGATACGCAGTATTTT. This codes for CSAKPGLPADTQYF.